The clone carrying this T cell receptor beta chain was found a few times. The sample belongs to a study of beta chain features in type 1 diabetes. The isolated RNA, all of it, was reverse transcribed, so expressed TCRB transcripts were what got sequenced. Assay used: immunoSEQ multiplex PCR; TCRdb lists only in-frame clones, some missing. The sample has about 290,000 clones, around 7.3% seen once; the top ten hold 1%. Via CD45RO/CCR7/CD25/CD127/CD95/CD27, cells of the CD4+ naive, central memory, regulatory and stem cell-like memory subsets were sorted. The source is a woman under 30 in good health. The material sequenced was central memory CD4+ T cells from blood.

The CDR3 is CATSRDVEDHTEAFF. CDR3 nucleotide sequence: TGTGCCACCAGCAGAGATGTGGAGGATCACACTGAAGCTTTCTTT. The chain has TRBV15 and TRBJ1-1; D unresolved. V lost 0 bases and J 3 bases, leaving 11 bases between the germline ends. The CDR3 covers 15 residues. CDR1 is LNHNV and CDR2 is YYDKDF in the germline V gene (reference sequence).